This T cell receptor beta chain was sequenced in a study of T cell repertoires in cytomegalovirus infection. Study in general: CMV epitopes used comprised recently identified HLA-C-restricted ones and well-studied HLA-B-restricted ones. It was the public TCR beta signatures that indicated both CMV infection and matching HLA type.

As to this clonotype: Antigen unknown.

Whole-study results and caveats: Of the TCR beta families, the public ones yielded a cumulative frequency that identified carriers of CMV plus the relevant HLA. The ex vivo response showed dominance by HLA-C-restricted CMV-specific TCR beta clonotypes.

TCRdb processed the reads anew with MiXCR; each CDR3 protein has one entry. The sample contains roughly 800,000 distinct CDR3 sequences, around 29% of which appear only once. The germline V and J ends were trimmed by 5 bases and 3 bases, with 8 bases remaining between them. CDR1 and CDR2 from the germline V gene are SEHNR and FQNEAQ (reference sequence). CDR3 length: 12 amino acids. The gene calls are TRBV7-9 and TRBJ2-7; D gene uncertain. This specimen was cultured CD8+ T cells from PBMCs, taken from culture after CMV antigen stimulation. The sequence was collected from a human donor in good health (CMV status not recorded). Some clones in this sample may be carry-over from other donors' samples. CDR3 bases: TGTGCCAGCAGCGCCCGAGGCTACGAGCAGTACGTC. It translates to CASSARGYEQYV.